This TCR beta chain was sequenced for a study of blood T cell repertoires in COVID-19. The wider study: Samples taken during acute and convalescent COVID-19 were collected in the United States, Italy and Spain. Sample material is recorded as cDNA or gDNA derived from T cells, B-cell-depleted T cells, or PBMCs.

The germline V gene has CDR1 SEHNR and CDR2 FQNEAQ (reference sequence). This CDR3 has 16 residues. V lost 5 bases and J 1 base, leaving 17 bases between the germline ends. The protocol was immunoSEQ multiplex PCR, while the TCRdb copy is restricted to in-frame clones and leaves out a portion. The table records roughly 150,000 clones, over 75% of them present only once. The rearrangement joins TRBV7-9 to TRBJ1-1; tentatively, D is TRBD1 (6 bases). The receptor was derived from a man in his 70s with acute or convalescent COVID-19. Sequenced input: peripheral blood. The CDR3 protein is CASSLPRGTTNTEAFF. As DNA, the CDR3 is TGTGCCAGCAGCCTCCCCCGTGGGACAACGAACACTGAAGCTTTCTTT.